A single sample gave rise to the 27 T cell receptor beta chains below, sequenced in a study of identifying expanded T cells in peripheral blood. Using immunoSEQ multiplex PCR, the repertoire was profiled, and TCRdb retains in-frame clones only, with some absent. The data hold about 130,000 clones, with around 88% observed a single time. Specimen: blood. These receptors originate from a person aged 18 to 70 in good health.

The genes are TRBV19 and TRBJ2-1; TRBD1 agrees at 9 bases. The germline CDR1 and CDR2 sequences are LNHDA and SQIVND (reference sequence). There are 14 residues in the CDR3. V was clipped by 5 bases and J by 5 bases; unmatched bases: 4. CDR3 loop: CASSLQGANNEQFF. The CDR3, as DNA: TGTGCCAGTAGTTTACAGGGGGCTAACAATGAGCAGTTCTTC.

This chain's CDR3 is CASSQGEAGRGELFF. Here the CDR3 DNA reads TGCGCCAGCAGCCAAGGCGAGGCAGGGCGCGGGGAGCTGTTTTTT. This chain connects TRBV4-1 to TRBJ2-2; maybe TRBD1 (5 bases). With 1 base removed from V and 7 bases from J, the gap between germline ends came to 13 bases. Germline V gene sequence: CDR1 MGHRA, CDR2 YSYEKL. The CDR3 is 15 residues long.

The V gene is TRBV27, the J gene TRBJ2-1; D might be TRBD2 (7 bases). V lost 7 bases and J 7 bases, leaving 20 bases between the germline ends. Germline values: CDR1 MNHEY, CDR2 SMNVEV (reference sequence). CDR3 size: 15 residues. The CDR3 region is CASTEGGGRGNEQFF. CDR3 nucleotides: TGTGCCAGCACTGAAGGCGGGGGCCGAGGGAATGAGCAGTTCTTC.

The chain recombines TRBV5-1 with TRBJ2-5; 7 nucleotides line up with TRBD1. J lost 1 base, V lost 0 bases, and 3 bases had no gene match. In germline, CDR1 is SGHRS, CDR2 YFSETQ. The CDR3 length is 15 residues. CDR3 DNA sequence: TGCGCCAGCAGCTTGGTGGGACAGACCCAAGAGACCCAGTACTTC. Protein product: CASSLVGQTQETQYF. Complete variable domain (other parts from reference TRBV5-1 and TRBJ2-5): KAGVTQTPRYLIKTRGQQVTLSCSPISGHRSVSWYQQTPGQGLQFLFEYFSETQRNKGNFPGRFSGRQFSNSRSEMNVSTLELGDSALYLCASSLVGQTQETQYFGPGTRLLVL.

A single count supports this clone. The CDR3: CASSSQQTGDSTEAFF. CDR3 DNA sequence: TGTGCCAGCAGTTCCCAGCAGACAGGGGATAGCACTGAAGCTTTCTTT. The chain has TRBV6-5 and TRBJ1-1; 8 nucleotides align to TRBD1. With V trimmed by 4 bases and J by 4 bases, 11 bases remained unmatched. Germline loops: CDR1 MNHEY, CDR2 SVGAGI. The CDR3 sequence is 16 residues long.

This chain joins TRBV9 and TRBJ2-3; 8 nucleotides match TRBD2. CDR3 size: 15 residues. V gave up 2 bases and J gave up 2 bases; unmatched junction bases: 4. CDR1 and CDR2 (germline): SGDLS, YYNGEE. Here the CDR3 DNA reads TGTGCCAGCAGCGTGCTCGGGGGGGCCACAGATACGCAGTATTTT. Protein sequence: CASSVLGGATDTQYF.

CDR3 coding DNA: TGCGCCAGCACCACTACGGGGGGTGTGGACACAGATACGCAGTATTTT. It is translated as CASTTTGGVDTDTQYF. This chain connects TRBV5-1 to TRBJ2-3; TRBD2 matches at 7 bases. The CDR3 extends over 16 amino acids. The J segment lost 2 bases and the V segment lost 6 bases, leaving 12 bases of the junction unmatched. The germline gives CDR1 SGHRS, CDR2 YFSETQ.

This sequence joins TRBV10-3 and TRBJ1-2, with 8 nucleotides matching TRBD1. CDR3 size: 12 residues. Germline V gene sequence: CDR1 ENHRY, CDR2 SYGVKD. J gave up 6 bases and V 8 bases, and 5 bases lay outside the gene matches. CDR3 nucleotide sequence: TGTGCCATCGGGCAGGGGGCGGATGGCTACACCTTC. Encoded protein: CAIGQGADGYTF.

The chain is built from TRBV20-1 and TRBJ1-2; D uncertain. V gave up 5 bases and J gave up 4 bases, with 8 bases separating them. Germline-derived CDR1 and CDR2 are DFQATT and SNEGSKA (reference sequence). The CDR3 is 11 amino acids. The CDR3 DNA is TGCAGTGCTTTCGGGAGCTATGGCTACACCTTC. It translates to CSAFGSYGYTF.

This sequence joins TRBV18 and TRBJ2-5; TRBD1 aligns across 8 bases. Losses at the gene ends were 3 bases for V and 2 bases for J; bases not matched to a gene: 17. The CDR3 runs to 19 residues. The germline gives CDR1 KGHSH, CDR2 LQKENI. The CDR3 DNA reads TGTGCCAGCTCACCGACGAGAAGCTCGGCGGACAGGGTGCAAGAGACCCAGTACTTC. Protein product: CASSPTRSSADRVQETQYF.

This chain connects TRBV28 to TRBJ2-7; 9 bases line up with TRBD2. Germline loops: CDR1 MDHEN, CDR2 SYDVKM. Trimming took 5 bases from V and 0 from J; bases not matched to a gene: 5. This CDR3 is 15 amino acids long. CDR3 protein: CASSTISGSSYEQYF. The CDR3 DNA sequence: TGTGCCAGCAGTACTATTAGCGGGAGCTCCTACGAGCAGTACTTC.

This chain links TRBV7-2 with TRBJ2-1; no firm D call. The CDR3 has 11 amino acids. V was clipped by 5 bases and J by 4 bases, with 3 bases between them. Germline V gene sequence: CDR1 SGHTA, CDR2 FQGNSA. The CDR3 nucleotides read TGTGCCAGCAGCCCATACAATGAGCAGTTCTTC. Encoded protein: CASSPYNEQFF.

The chain uses TRBV6-1 and TRBJ1-2; D is ambiguous. The CDR3 covers 12 residues. The V gene's germline CDR1 is MNHNS and CDR2 SASEGT. Trimming shortened V by 1 base and J by 8 bases, and 8 bases separated the two germline ends. The chain's CDR3 is CASSEGPDGYTF. The CDR3 region has the DNA TGTGCCAGCAGTGAAGGCCCCGACGGCTACACCTTC.

The V gene is TRBV7-2, the J gene TRBJ2-1, with 7 bases lining up with TRBD1. The length of the CDR3 is 14 residues. The germline gives CDR1 SGHTA, CDR2 FQGNSA. V lost 4 bases and J lost 6; bases outside the gene matches: 6. The CDR3 DNA reads TGTGCCAGCAGCTCCCCGGGACAGTTCAATGAGCAGTTCTTC. Translation: CASSSPGQFNEQFF.

This chain joins TRBV7-2 and TRBJ1-1; D unclear. CDR3 length: 14 residues. The V end lost 3 bases, the J end lost 3 bases, and 11 bases lay between the germline ends. The V gene's germline CDR1 is SGHTA and CDR2 FQGNSA. CDR3 nucleotide sequence: TGTGCCAGCAGCTTGAGAGGCGATGACACTGAAGCTTTCTTT. Translated: CASSLRGDDTEAFF.

The chain recombines TRBV30 with TRBJ2-7; 14 positions match TRBD2. After removal of 2 bases from V and 3 bases from J, the junction contained 21 bases not matched to a gene. The CDR3 has 21 residues. Germline lookup yields CDR1 GTSNPN and CDR2 SVGIG (reference sequence). In DNA, the CDR3 is TGTGCCTGGAGTCGTCTGGCAACCGGAAGTGGACTAGCGGGGGGCCGCTACGAGCAGTACTTC. Encoded protein: CAWSRLATGSGLAGGRYEQYF.

This rearrangement joins TRBV27 to TRBJ1-5; maybe TRBD1 (5 bases). The V gene's germline CDR1 is MNHEY and CDR2 SMNVEV (reference sequence). Trimming pared 8 bases from V and 4 bases from J, leaving 18 bases between. This CDR3 contains 15 residues. CDR3 sequence: CASSTGTQTNQPQHF. CDR3 DNA: TGTGCCAGCTCAACCGGGACCCAAACAAATCAGCCCCAGCATTTT.

The J gene is TRBJ2-1, the V gene TRBV6-7; the D is unclear. TRBV6-7 is reported as an ORF; its role is uncertain. The length of the CDR3 is 15 residues. V lost 8 bases and J 4 bases, leaving 18 bases between the germline ends. CDR3 coding DNA: TGTGCCAGCCCGAGGACCGGCGGTCTTTACAATGAGCAGTTCTTC. It encodes CASPRTGGLYNEQFF.

The chain recombines TRBV25-1 with TRBJ2-5; 9 bases map to TRBD2. Germline-derived CDR1 and CDR2 are MGHDK and SYGVNS. V was pared by 7 bases and J by 5 bases, with 8 bases of the junction left unmatched. The CDR3 contains 14 residues. The CDR3: CASTAGGTYETQYF. CDR3 nucleotide sequence: TGTGCCAGCACAGCGGGAGGAACGTACGAGACCCAGTACTTC.

The chain joins TRBV27 to TRBJ2-1, with 8 bases lining up with TRBD2. V trimming: 1 base; J trimming: 4 bases; junction bases outside the gene matches: 6. This CDR3 is built from 16 residues. CDR1 and CDR2 from the germline V gene are MNHEY and SMNVEV (reference sequence). CDR3 nucleotides: TGTGCCAGCAGTTTATTGAGCGGGGGCCGTTACAATGAGCAGTTCTTC. It codes for CASSLLSGGRYNEQFF.

This clone was observed once. This chain uses TRBV6-1 with TRBJ1-2; unclear D gene. The CDR3 extends over 13 amino acids. The V gene's germline CDR1 is MNHNS and CDR2 SASEGT. The V end was cut by 2 bases, the J end by 8 bases, with 12 bases between. CDR3 nucleotide sequence: TGTGCCAGCAGTGAAATGACCCTCCCCGGCTACACCTTC. Its protein product is CASSEMTLPGYTF.

This clone was recorded once. The chain carries TRBV6-5 and TRBJ1-2; 8 nucleotides agree with TRBD1. CDR3 length: 15 amino acids. The J segment lost 5 bases and the V segment lost 4 bases, leaving 9 bases of the junction unmatched. Germline V gene sequence: CDR1 MNHEY, CDR2 SVGAGI. CDR3 sequence reads: CASSLTGGSQYGYTF. The CDR3, as DNA: TGTGCCAGCAGTTTAACAGGGGGAAGTCAGTATGGCTACACCTTC.

The V call is TRBV11-2, the J call TRBJ2-2; 11 bases align to TRBD2. J gave up 7 bases and V 5 bases, and 9 bases lay outside the gene matches. The germline V gene encodes CDR1 SGHAT and CDR2 FQNNGV. The CDR3 runs to 16 residues. Written as DNA, the CDR3 is TGTGCCAGCAGCCTCAGACTAGCGGGGTCGGTCGGGGAGCTGTTTTTT. Its protein product is CASSLRLAGSVGELFF.

The gene calls are TRBV2 and TRBJ1-5; possible D gene TRBD1, 6 bases. The CDR3 contains 14 residues. Germline-derived CDR1 and CDR2 are SNHLY and FYNNEI. With 1 base removed from V and 6 bases from J, the gap between germline ends came to 10 bases. CDR3 residues: CASSEGGQAQPQHF. The CDR3 nucleotides are TGTGCCAGCAGTGAAGGGGGGCAGGCTCAGCCCCAGCATTTT. Looking up the rest from reference TRBV2 and TRBJ1-5 gives the full variable domain: EPEVTQTPSHQVTQMGQEVILRCVPISNHLYFYWYRQILGQKVEFLVSFYNNEISEKSEIFDDQFSVERPDGSNFTLKIRSTKLEDSAMYFCASSEGGQAQPQHFGDGTRLSIL.

This clone was detected only a few times. The rearrangement uses TRBV30 and TRBJ1-3; D might be TRBD1 (5 bases). V dropped 0 bases and J dropped 7 bases, with 10 bases sitting between them. Germline CDR1 reads GTSNPN; CDR2 reads SVGIG (reference sequence). CDR3 length equals 13 residues. CDR3 DNA: TGTGCCTGGAGTGTAGGTGGGGGGAACACCATATATTTT. Residues: CAWSVGGGNTIYF.

This sequence joins TRBV19 and TRBJ2-3; 15 bases map to TRBD2. V was clipped by 5 bases and J by 1 base; unmatched bases: 10. This CDR3 comprises 19 residues. Germline-derived CDR1 and CDR2 are LNHDA and SQIVND (reference sequence). CDR3 loop: CASSEGLAGGQWGTDTQYF. CDR3 nucleotides: TGTGCCAGTAGTGAAGGACTAGCGGGGGGGCAATGGGGCACAGATACGCAGTATTTT.

The V gene is TRBV5-1, the J gene TRBJ2-3, with 15 positions matching TRBD2. In germline, CDR1 is SGHRS, CDR2 YFSETQ. This CDR3 comprises 17 residues. V was pared by 3 bases and J by 2 bases, with 4 bases of the junction left unmatched. For the CDR3, the DNA is TGCGCCAGCAGCTGGACTAGCGGGGGGGCCGTCACAGATACGCAGTATTTT. It yields the protein CASSWTSGGAVTDTQYF. Using reference TRBV5-1 and TRBJ2-3 for the parts outside the CDR3, the full variable domain is KAGVTQTPRYLIKTRGQQVTLSCSPISGHRSVSWYQQTPGQGLQFLFEYFSETQRNKGNFPGRFSGRQFSNSRSEMNVSTLELGDSALYLCASSWTSGGAVTDTQYFGPGTRLTVL.